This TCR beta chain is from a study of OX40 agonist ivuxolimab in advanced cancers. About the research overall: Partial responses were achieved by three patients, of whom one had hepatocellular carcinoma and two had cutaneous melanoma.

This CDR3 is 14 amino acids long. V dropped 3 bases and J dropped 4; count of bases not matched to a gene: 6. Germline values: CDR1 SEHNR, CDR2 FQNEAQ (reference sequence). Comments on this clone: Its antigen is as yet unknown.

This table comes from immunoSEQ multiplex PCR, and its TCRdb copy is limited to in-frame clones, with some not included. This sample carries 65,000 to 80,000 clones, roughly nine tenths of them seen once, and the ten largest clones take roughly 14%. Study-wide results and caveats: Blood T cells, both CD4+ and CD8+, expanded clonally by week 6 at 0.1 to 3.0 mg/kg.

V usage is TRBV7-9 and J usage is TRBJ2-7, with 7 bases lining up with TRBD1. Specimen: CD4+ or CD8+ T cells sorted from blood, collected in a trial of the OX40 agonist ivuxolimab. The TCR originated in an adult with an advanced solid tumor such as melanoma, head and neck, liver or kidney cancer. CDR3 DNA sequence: TGTGCCAGCAGCTTGGGACAGAAAATTTACGAGCAGTACTTC. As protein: CASSLGQKIYEQYF.